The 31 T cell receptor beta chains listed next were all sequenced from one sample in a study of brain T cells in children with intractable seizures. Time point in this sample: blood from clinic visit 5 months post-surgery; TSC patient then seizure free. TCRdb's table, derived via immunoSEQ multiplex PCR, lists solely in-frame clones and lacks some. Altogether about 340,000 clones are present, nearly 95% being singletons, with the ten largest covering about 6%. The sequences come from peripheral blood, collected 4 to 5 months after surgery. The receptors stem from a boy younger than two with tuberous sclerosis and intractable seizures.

CDR3: CASSRRTDSNQPQHF. The CDR3 nucleotides are TGTGCCAGTAGTCGTCGGACAGATAGCAATCAGCCCCAGCATTTT. J is TRBJ1-5 and V is TRBV19, with D possibly TRBD1 on 6 matching bases. The V end lost 5 bases, the J end lost 0 bases, and 11 bases lay between the germline ends. The germline gives CDR1 LNHDA, CDR2 SQIVND (reference sequence). The CDR3 runs 15 residues.

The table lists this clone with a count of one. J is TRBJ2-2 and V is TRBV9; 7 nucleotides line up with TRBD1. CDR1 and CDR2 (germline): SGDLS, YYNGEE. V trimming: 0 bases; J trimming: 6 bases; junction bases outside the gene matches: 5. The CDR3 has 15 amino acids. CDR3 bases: TGTGCCAGCAGCGTAGGGCGGCAGGGGGCCGGGGAGCTGTTTTTT. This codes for CASSVGRQGAGELFF.

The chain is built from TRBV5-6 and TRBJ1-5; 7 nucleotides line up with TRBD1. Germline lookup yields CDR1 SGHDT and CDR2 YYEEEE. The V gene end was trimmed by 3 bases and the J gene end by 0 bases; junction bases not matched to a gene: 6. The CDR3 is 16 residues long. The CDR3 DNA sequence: TGTGCCAGCAGCTACGGGACAGTAACTAGCAATCAGCCCCAGCATTTT. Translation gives CASSYGTVTSNQPQHF.

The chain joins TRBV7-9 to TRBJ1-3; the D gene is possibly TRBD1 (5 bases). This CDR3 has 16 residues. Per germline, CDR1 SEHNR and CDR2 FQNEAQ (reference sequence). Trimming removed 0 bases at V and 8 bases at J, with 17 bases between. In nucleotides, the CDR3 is TGTGCCAGCAGCTTAGCCCCGGGACGGGGCTGGTACACCATATATTTT. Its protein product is CASSLAPGRGWYTIYF. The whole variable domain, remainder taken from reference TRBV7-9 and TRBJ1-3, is DTGVSQNPRHKITKRGQNVTFRCDPISEHNRLYWYRQTLGQGPEFLTYFQNEAQLEKSRLLSDRFSAERPKGSFSTLEIQRTEQGDSAMYLCASSLAPGRGWYTIYFGEGSWLTVV.

CDR3: CASSYQGSVTEAFF. CDR3 DNA: TGTGCCAGCAGTTACCAGGGTTCAGTCACTGAAGCTTTCTTT. V gene TRBV6-5 combines with J gene TRBJ1-1; D is perhaps TRBD1 (5 bases). Germline-derived CDR1 and CDR2 are MNHEY and SVGAGI. This CDR3 has 14 amino acids. The V gene lost 2 bases and the J gene lost 4 bases, with 11 bases spanning the gap.

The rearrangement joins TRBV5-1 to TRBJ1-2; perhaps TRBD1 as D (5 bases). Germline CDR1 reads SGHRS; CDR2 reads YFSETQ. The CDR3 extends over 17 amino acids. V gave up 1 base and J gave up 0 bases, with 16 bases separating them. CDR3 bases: TGCGCCAGCAGCTTGCGATCGTCCCTGGGGGCTAACTATGGCTACACCTTC. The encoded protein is CASSLRSSLGANYGYTF.

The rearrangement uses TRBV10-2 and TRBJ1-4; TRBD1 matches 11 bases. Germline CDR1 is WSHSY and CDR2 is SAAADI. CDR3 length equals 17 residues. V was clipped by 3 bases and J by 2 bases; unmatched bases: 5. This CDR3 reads CASSDADRGLTNEKLFF. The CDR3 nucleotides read TGCGCCAGCAGTGATGCGGACAGGGGGCTGACTAATGAAAAACTGTTTTTT.

This CDR3 reads CASNGGYGYTF. The CDR3, as DNA: TGTGCCAGTAATGGGGGGTACGGCTACACCTTC. The chain combines TRBV19 with TRBJ1-2; a weak D match, TRBD1 (5 bases). There are 11 residues in the CDR3. The ends were cut back, 7 bases at V and 8 bases at J, with 11 bases in the middle. The germline V gene has CDR1 LNHDA and CDR2 SQIVND (reference sequence).

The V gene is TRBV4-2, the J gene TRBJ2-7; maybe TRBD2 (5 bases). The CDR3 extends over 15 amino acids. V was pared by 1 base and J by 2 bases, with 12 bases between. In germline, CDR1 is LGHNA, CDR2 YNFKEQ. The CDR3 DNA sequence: TGTGCCAGCAGCCAAGTCGCCGACGGGACCTACGAGCAGTACTTC. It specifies CASSQVADGTYEQYF.

The CDR3 DNA reads TGCAGCTCTTTAGGGACTAGCGACATGAGCTCCTACAATGAGCAGTTCTTC. Translation: CSSLGTSDMSSYNEQFF. The chain combines TRBV29-1 with TRBJ2-1; 10 nucleotides line up with TRBD2. CDR1 and CDR2 (germline): SQVTM, ANQGSEA. The J segment lost 0 bases and the V segment lost 8 bases, leaving 13 bases of the junction unmatched. The CDR3 sequence is 17 residues long.

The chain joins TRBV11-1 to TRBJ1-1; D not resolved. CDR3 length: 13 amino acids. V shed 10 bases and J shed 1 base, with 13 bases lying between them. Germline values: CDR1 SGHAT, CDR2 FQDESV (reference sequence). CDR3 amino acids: CATTTWANTEAFF. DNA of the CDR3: TGTGCCACCACGACTTGGGCGAACACTGAAGCTTTCTTT.

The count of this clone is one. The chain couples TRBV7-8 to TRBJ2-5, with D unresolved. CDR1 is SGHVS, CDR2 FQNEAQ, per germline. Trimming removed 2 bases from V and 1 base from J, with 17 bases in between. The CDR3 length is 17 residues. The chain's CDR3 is CASSLSRRPLPQETQYF. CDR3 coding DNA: TGTGCCAGCAGCTTATCGCGGCGCCCCCTACCCCAAGAGACCCAGTACTTC. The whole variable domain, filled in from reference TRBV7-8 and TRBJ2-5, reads GAGVSQSPRYKVAKRGQDVALRCDPISGHVSLFWYQQALGQGPEFLTYFQNEAQLDKSGLPSDRFFAERPEGSVSTLKIQRTQQEDSAVYLCASSLSRRPLPQETQYFGPGTRLLVL.

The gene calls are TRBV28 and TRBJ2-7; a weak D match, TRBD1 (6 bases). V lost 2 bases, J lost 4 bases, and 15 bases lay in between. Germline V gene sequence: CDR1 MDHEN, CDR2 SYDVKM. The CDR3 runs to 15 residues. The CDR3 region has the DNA TGTGCCAGCAGTTTAGCCGCCCAGGGGAGTTACGAGCAGTACTTC. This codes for CASSLAAQGSYEQYF.

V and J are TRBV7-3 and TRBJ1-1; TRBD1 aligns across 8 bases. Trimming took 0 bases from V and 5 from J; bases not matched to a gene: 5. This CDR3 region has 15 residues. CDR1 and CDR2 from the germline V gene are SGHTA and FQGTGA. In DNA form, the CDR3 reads TGTGCCAGCAGCTTAACCGGACAGGGTGAGACTGAAGCTTTCTTT. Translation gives CASSLTGQGETEAFF. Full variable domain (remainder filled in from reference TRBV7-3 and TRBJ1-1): GAGVSQTPSNKVTEKGKYVELRCDPISGHTALYWYRQSLGQGPEFLIYFQGTGAADDSGLPNDRFFAVRPEGSVSTLKIQRTERGDSAVYLCASSLTGQGETEAFFGQGTRLTVV.

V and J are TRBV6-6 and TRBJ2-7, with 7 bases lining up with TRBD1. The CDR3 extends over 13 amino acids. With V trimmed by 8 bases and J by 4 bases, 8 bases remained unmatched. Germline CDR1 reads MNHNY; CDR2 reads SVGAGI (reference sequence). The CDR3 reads CASRGQTLYEQYF. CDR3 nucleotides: TGTGCCAGCCGGGGACAGACCTTGTACGAGCAGTACTTC.

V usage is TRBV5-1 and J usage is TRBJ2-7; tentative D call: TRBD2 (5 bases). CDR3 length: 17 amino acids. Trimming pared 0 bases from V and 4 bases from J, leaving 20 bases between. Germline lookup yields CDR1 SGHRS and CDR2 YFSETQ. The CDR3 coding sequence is TGCGCCAGCAGCTTGGGCGAATCGGGCCTGGGGAGTTACGAGCAGTACTTC. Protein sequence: CASSLGESGLGSYEQYF.

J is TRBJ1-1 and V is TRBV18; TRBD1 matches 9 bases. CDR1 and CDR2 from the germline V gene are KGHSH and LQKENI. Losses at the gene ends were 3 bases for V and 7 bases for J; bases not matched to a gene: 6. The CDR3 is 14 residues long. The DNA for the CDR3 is TGTGCCAGCTCACCGGGACAGGGAAGCGGTGAAGCTTTCTTT. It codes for CASSPGQGSGEAFF.

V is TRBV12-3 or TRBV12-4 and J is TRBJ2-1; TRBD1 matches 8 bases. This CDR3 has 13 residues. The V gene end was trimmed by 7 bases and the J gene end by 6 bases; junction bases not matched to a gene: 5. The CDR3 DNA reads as TGTGCCAGCACCCAGGGGGCGGGCAATGAGCAGTTCTTC. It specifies CASTQGAGNEQFF.

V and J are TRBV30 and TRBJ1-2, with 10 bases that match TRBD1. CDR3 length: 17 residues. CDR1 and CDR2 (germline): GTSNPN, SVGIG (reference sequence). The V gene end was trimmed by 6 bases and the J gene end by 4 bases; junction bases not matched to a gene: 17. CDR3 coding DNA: TGTGCCTGCCTTAACTGGGGACAGGGGAGGGGTCTCTATGGCTACACCTTC. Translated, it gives CACLNWGQGRGLYGYTF.

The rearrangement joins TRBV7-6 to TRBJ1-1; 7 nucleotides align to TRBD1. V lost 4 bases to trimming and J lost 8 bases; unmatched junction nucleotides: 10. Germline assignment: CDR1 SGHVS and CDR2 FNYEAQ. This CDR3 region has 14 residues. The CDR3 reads CASSWDSLSSEAFF. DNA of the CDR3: TGTGCCAGCAGCTGGGACAGCCTAAGCTCGGAAGCTTTCTTT.

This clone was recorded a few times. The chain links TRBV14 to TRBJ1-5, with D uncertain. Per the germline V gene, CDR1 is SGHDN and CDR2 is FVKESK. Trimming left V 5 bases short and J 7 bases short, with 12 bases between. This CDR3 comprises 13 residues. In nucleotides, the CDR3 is TGTGCCAGCAGCTGGGGTCCTGGGCAGCCCCAGCATTTT. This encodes CASSWGPGQPQHF. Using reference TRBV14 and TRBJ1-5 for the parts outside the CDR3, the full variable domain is EAGVTQFPSHSVIEKGQTVTLRCDPISGHDNLYWYRRVMGKEIKFLLHFVKESKQDESGMPNNRFLAERTGGTYSTLKVQPAELEDSGVYFCASSWGPGQPQHFGDGTRLSIL.

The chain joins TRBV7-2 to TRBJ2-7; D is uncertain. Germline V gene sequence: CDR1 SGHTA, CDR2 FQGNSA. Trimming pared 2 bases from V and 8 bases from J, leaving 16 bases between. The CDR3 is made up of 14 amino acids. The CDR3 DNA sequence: TGTGCCAGCAGCTTATATAGAGCTTCGGCCAAGCAGTACTTC. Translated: CASSLYRASAKQYF.

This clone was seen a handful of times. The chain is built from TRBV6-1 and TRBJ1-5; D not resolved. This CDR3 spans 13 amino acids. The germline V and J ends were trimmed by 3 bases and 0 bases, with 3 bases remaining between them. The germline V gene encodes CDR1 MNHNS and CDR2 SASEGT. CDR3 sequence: CASSDYSNQPQHF. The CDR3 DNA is TGTGCCAGCAGTGATTATAGCAATCAGCCCCAGCATTTT.

The CDR3 nucleotides are TGTGCCAGCAGCGTAAGGGCAAAGACGGCCGCAACTAATGAAAAACTGTTTTTT. This encodes CASSVRAKTAATNEKLFF. The chain couples TRBV9 to TRBJ1-4; D not certain. Between the trimmed V and J ends, which lost 1 base and 0 bases, there was a span of 16 bases. Germline CDR1 and CDR2: SGDLS and YYNGEE. This CDR3 contains 18 residues.

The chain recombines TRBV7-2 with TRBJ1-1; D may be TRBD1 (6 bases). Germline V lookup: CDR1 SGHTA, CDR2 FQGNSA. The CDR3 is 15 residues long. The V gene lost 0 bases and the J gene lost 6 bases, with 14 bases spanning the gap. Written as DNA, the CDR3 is TGTGCCAGCAGCTTAGCAGGGGGGATATTCGCTGAAGCTTTCTTT. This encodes CASSLAGGIFAEAFF.

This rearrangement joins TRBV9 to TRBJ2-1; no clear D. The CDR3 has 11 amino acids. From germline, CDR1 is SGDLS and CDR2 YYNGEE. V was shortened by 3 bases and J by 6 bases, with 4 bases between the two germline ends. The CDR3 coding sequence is TGTGCCAGCAGCGCGACCAATGAGCAGTTCTTC. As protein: CASSATNEQFF.

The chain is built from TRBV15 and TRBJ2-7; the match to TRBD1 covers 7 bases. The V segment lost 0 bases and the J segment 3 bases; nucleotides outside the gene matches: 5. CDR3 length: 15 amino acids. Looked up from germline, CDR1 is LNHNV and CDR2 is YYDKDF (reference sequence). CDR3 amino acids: CATSREGAGGYEQYF. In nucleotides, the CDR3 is TGTGCCACCAGCAGAGAAGGGGCAGGGGGCTACGAGCAGTACTTC.

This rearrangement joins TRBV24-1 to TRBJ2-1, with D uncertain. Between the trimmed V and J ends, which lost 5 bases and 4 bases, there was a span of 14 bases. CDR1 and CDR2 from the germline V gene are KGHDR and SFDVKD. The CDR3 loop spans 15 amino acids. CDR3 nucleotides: TGTGCCACCAGTGCCCCCGGGCCATTATACAATGAGCAGTTCTTC. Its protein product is CATSAPGPLYNEQFF.

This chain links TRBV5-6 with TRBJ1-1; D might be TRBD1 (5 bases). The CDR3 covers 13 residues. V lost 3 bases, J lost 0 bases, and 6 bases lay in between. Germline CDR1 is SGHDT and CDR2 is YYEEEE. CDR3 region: CASSSTVNTEAFF. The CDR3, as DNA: TGTGCCAGCAGCTCGACAGTGAACACTGAAGCTTTCTTT.

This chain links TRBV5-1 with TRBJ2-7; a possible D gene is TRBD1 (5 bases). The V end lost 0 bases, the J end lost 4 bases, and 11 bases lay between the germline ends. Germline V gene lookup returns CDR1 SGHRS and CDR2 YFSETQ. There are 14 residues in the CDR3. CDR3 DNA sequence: TGCGCCAGCAGCTTGGGCCTAGGGGATTACGAGCAGTACTTC. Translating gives CASSLGLGDYEQYF.

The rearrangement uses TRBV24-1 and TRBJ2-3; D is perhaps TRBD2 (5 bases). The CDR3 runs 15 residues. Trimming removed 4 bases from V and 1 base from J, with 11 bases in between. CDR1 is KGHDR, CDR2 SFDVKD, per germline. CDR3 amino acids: CATSEGFGGTDTQYF. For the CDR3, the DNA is TGTGCCACCAGTGAGGGGTTCGGGGGCACAGATACGCAGTATTTT.